The clone carrying this TCR beta chain was detected many times. No antigen is known for it. Amplification yielded TCR beta CDR3 regions, with RNA transcripts as the source. With the HTBI primer set, the TCR CDR3 went through a first round of RT-PCR. TCRdb passed the multiplex PCR reads through MiXCR, listing each CDR3 protein once. The sample shows 380,000 or so distinct CDR3 sequences, over 15% of them seen only once. The V end was cut by 6 bases, the J end by 0 bases, with 15 bases between. The CDR3 is 17 amino acids. CDR1 and CDR2 from the germline V gene are MNHNS and SASEGT. This sample is part of a study of T cells in Graves' hyperthyroidism and ophthalmopathy. Whole-study findings and limits: Ophthalmopathy was identified by the model a median about 6.8 months ahead of onset.

V and J are TRBV6-1 and TRBJ2-6; TRBD2 might be the D (6 bases). The TCR originated in a woman aged 18-29 years with Graves' hyperthyroidism. Material for sequencing was blood. CDR3 loop: CASRRRRDLSGANVLTF. The CDR3 DNA sequence: TGTGCCAGCAGGAGAAGGAGGGACCTCTCTGGGGCCAACGTCCTGACTTTC.